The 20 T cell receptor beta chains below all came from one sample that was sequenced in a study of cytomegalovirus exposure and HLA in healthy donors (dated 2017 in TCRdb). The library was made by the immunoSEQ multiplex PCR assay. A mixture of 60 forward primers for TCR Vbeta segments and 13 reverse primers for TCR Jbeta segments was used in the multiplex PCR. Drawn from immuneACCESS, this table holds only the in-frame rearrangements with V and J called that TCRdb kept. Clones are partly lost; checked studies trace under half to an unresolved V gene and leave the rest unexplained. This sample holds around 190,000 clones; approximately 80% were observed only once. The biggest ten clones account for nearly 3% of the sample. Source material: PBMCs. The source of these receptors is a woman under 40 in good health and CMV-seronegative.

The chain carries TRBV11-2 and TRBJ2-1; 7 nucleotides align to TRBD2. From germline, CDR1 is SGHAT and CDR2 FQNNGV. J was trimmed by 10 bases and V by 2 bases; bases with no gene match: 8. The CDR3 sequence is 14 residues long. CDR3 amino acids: CASSLLAGEFEQFF. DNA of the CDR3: TGTGCCAGCAGCTTACTCGCGGGGGAGTTCGAGCAGTTCTTC.

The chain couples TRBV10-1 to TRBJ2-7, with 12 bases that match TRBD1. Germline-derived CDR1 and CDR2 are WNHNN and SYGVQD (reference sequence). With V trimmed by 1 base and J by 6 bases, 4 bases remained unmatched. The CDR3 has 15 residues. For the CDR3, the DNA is TGCGCCAGCAGTGAGTACCCGGGACAGGGGGCCGAGCAGTACTTC. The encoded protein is CASSEYPGQGAEQYF.

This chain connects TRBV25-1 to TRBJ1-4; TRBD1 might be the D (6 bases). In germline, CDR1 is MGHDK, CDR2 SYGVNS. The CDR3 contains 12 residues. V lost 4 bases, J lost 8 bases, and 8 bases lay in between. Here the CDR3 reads CASSGQVEKLFF. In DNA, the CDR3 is TGTGCCAGCAGTGGACAGGTGGAAAAACTGTTTTTT.

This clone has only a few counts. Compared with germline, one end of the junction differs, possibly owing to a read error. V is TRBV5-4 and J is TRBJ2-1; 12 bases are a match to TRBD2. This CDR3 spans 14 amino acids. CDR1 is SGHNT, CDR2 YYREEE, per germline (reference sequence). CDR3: CALKTGGASGRELF. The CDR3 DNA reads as TGTGCCCTTAAGACAGGGGGTGCTAGCGGGAGGGAGCTCTTC.

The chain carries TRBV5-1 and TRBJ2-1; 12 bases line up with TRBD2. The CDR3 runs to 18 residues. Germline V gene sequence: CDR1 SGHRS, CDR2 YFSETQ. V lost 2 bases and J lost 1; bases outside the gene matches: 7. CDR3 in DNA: TGCGCCAGCAGCTTCCGGGTACTAGCGGGGGGTTCCTACAATGAGCAGTTCTTC. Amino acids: CASSFRVLAGGSYNEQFF.

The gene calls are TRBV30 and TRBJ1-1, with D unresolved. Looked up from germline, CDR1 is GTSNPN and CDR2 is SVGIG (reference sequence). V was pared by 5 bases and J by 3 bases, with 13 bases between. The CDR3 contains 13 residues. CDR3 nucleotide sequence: TGTGCCTGGGGGGAGAGACCGGACACTGAAGCTTTCTTT. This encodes CAWGERPDTEAFF. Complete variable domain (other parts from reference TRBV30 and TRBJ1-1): SQTIHQWPATLVQPVGSPLSLECTVEGTSNPNLYWYRQAAGRGLQLLFYSVGIGQISSEVPQNLSASRPQDRQFILSSKKLLLSDSGFYLCAWGERPDTEAFFGQGTRLTVV.

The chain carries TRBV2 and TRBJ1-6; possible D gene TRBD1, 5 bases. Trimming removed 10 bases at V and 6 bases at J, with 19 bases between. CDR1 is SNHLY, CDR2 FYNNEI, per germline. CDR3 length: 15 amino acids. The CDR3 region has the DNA TGTGCCAATCCTAGAACCAGGGCGAGTAATTCACCCCTCCACTTT. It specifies CANPRTRASNSPLHF. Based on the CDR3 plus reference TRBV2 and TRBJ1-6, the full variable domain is EPEVTQTPSHQVTQMGQEVILRCVPISNHLYFYWYRQILGQKVEFLVSFYNNEISEKSEIFDDQFSVERPDGSNFTLKIRSTKLEDSAMYFCANPRTRASNSPLHFGNGTRLTVT.

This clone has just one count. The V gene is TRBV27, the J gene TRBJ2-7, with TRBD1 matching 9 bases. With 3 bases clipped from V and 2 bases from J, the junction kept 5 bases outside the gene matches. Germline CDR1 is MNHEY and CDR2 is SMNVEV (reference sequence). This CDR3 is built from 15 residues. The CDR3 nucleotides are TGTGCCAGCAGTTTCGGGACAGGGAGAACCTACGAGCAGTACTTC. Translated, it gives CASSFGTGRTYEQYF.

CDR3 in DNA: TGTGCCAGCAGTGCCGGGACTAGCGGCTTCTACGAGCAGTACTTC. This codes for CASSAGTSGFYEQYF. The V gene is TRBV6-1, the J gene TRBJ2-7, with 11 bases fitting TRBD2. V shed 4 bases and J 3 bases; nucleotides not matched to a gene: 5. Germline CDR1 and CDR2: MNHNS and SASEGT. This CDR3 contains 15 residues.

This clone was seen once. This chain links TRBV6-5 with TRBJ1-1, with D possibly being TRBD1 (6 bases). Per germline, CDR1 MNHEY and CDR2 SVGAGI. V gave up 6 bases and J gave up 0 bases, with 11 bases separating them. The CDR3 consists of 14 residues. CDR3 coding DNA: TGTGCCAGCAGATTCAGGGGAATGAACACTGAAGCTTTCTTT. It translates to CASRFRGMNTEAFF.

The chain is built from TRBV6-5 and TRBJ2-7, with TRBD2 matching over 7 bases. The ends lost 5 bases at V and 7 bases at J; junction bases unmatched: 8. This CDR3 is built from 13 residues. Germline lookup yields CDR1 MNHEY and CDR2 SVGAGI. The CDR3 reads CASSQVRGGEQYF. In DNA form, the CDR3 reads TGTGCCAGCAGTCAAGTCCGCGGGGGAGAGCAGTACTTC.

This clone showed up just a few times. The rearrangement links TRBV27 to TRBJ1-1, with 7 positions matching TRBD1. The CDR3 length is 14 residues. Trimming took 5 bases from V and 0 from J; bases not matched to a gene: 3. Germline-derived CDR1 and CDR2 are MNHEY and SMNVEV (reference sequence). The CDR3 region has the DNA TGTGCCAGCAGTCACAGGGGCCTGAACACTGAAGCTTTCTTT. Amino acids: CASSHRGLNTEAFF.

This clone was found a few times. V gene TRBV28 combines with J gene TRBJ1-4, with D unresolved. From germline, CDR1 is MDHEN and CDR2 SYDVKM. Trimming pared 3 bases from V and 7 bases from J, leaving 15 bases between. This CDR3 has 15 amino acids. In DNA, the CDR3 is TGTGCCAGCAGTTTTCTAGAGTCGAACGGTGAAAAACTGTTTTTT. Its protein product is CASSFLESNGEKLFF. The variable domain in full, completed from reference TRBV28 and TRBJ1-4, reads DVKVTQSSRYLVKRTGEKVFLECVQDMDHENMFWYRQDPGLGLRLIYFSYDVKMKEKGDIPEGYSVSREKKERFSLILESASTNQTSMYLCASSFLESNGEKLFFGSGTQLSVL.

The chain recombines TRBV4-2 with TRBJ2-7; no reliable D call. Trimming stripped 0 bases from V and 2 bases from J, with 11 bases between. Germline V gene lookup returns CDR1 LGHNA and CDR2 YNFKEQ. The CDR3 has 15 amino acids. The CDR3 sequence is CASSQDPQDAYEQYF. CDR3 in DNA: TGTGCCAGCAGCCAAGATCCCCAGGATGCCTACGAGCAGTACTTC.

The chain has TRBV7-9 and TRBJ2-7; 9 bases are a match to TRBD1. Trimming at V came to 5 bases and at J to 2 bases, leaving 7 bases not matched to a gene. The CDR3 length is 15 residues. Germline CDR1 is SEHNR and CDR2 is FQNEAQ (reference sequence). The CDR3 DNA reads TGTGCCAGCAGCCGACAGGGGGGTCTCACCTACGAGCAGTACTTC. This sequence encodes CASSRQGGLTYEQYF.

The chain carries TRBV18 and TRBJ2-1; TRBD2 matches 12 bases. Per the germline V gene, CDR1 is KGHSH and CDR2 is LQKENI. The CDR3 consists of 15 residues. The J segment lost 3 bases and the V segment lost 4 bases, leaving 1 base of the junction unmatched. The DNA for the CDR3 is TGTGCCAGCTCACGACTAGCGGGGGACTACAATGAGCAGTTCTTC. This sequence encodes CASSRLAGDYNEQFF.

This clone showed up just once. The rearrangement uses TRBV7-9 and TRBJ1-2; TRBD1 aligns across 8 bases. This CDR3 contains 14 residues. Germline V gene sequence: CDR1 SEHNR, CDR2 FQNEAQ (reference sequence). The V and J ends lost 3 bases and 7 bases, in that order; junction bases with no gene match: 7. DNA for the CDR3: TGTGCCAGCAGCTTGGGACAGGACGTGAGTGGCTACACCTTC. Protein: CASSLGQDVSGYTF.

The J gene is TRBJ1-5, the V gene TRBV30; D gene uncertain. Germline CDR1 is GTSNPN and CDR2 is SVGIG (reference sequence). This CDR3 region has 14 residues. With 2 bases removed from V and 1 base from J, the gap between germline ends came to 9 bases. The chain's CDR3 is CAWSSGLSNQPQHF. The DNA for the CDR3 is TGTGCCTGGAGTTCGGGTCTGAGCAATCAGCCCCAGCATTTT.

In nucleotides, the CDR3 is TGCGCCAGCAGCCATCGGACTAGCGGGAGTAGTGAGCAGTTCTTC. This encodes CASSHRTSGSSEQFF. V usage is TRBV5-1 and J usage is TRBJ2-1; 13 nucleotides agree with TRBD2. J gave up 9 bases and V 4 bases, and 7 bases lay outside the gene matches. CDR3 size: 15 residues. The germline V gene has CDR1 SGHRS and CDR2 YFSETQ.

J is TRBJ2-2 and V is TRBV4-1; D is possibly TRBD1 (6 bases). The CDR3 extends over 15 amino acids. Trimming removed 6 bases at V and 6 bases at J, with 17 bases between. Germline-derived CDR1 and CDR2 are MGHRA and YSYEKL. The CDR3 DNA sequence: TGCGCCAGCAGAACCAATTACAGGGTCCCCGGGGAGCTGTTTTTT. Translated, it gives CASRTNYRVPGELFF.